These 11 T cell receptor beta chains came from one sample sequenced in a study of molecular identifiers for immune sequencing clone quantification. TCRdb processed the PCR reads anew with MiXCR; each CDR3 protein has one entry. The sample lists nearly 650,000 distinct CDR3 sequences, 25% occurring once. Material: naive CD8+ T cells from blood, with Jurkat cell RNA spiked in. Subset denoted: FACS-sorted CD8+CD4-CCR7+CD45RA+ naive T cells. The receptor set was obtained from a human donor in good health. Some libraries in this study had Jurkat cell RNA spiked in.

This clonotype has only one observation. Given a much more abundant clone one base away, this may be a read error. This chain links TRBV19 with TRBJ2-7; D is ambiguous. V lost 1 base and J lost 7, with 14 bases in between. CDR1 is LNHDA and CDR2 is SQIVND in the germline V gene (reference sequence). The CDR3 runs 14 residues. The CDR3 DNA follows: TGTGCCAGTAGTATAGGCAACGGTAACGGAGAGCAGTACTTC. Protein: CASSIGNGNGEQYF. The whole variable domain, filled in from reference TRBV19 and TRBJ2-7, reads DGGITQSPKYLFRKEGQNVTLSCEQNLNHDAMYWYRQDPGQGLRLIYYSQIVNDFQKGDIAEGYSVSREKKESFPLTVTSAQKNPTAFYLCASSIGNGNGEQYFGPGTRLTVT.

Remarks on this clonotype: This may be a read error, as it is one base from a much larger clone. The chain is built from TRBV2 and TRBJ2-7, with D perhaps TRBD1 (6 bases). Germline loops: CDR1 SNHLY, CDR2 FYNNEI. The CDR3 covers 13 residues. The chain's CDR3 is CASRGQSPYEQHF. Written as DNA, the CDR3 is TGTGCCAGCAGAGGACAGTCCCCCTACGAGCAGCACTTC. Full variable domain (missing parts from reference TRBV2 and TRBJ2-7): EPEVTQTPSHQVTQMGQEVILRCVPISNHLYFYWYRQILGQKVEFLVSFYNNEISEKSEIFDDQFSVERPDGSNFTLKIRSTKLEDSAMYFCASRGQSPYEQHFGPGTRLTVT.

In this sample, this clonotype turned up a few times. V is TRBV5-6 and J is TRBJ1-2, with 12 bases matching TRBD1. V lost 4 bases and J lost 7; bases outside the gene matches: 8. The CDR3 covers 15 residues. Germline V CDR1 and CDR2: SGHDT, YYEEEE. CDR3 coding DNA: TGTGCCAGCAGCCTGACCGGGACAGGGGGCTTTGGCTACACCTTC. The encoded protein is CASSLTGTGGFGYTF. Together with reference TRBV5-6 and TRBJ1-2, the CDR3 gives the full variable domain: DAGVTQSPTHLIKTRGQQVTLRCSPKSGHDTVSWYQQALGQGPQFIFQYYEEEERQRGNFPDRFSGHQFPNYSSELNVNALLLGDSALYLCASSLTGTGGFGYTFGSGTRLTVV.

J is TRBJ1-6 and V is TRBV10-3, with 7 bases that match TRBD1. The V and J ends lost 3 bases and 4 bases, in that order; junction bases with no gene match: 6. The CDR3 is 16 amino acids. Per germline, CDR1 ENHRY and CDR2 SYGVKD. CDR3 coding DNA: TGTGCCATCAGTGAAAAGGGGGCGACGTATAATTCACCCCTCCACTTT. This codes for CAISEKGATYNSPLHF.

This rearrangement joins TRBV4-1 to TRBJ1-5; no firm D call. The CDR3 spans 12 residues. The germline V gene has CDR1 MGHRA and CDR2 YSYEKL. The germline V and J ends were trimmed by 3 bases and 4 bases, with 4 bases remaining between them. For the CDR3, the DNA is TGCGCCAGCAGCCATGCGAATCAGCCCCAGCATTTT. It is translated as CASSHANQPQHF.

This clonotype was seen ten or more times. The chain couples TRBV6-5 to TRBJ2-7; maybe TRBD2 (7 bases). This CDR3 contains 17 residues. V was clipped by 6 bases and J by 0 bases, with 21 bases between them. The germline V gene has CDR1 MNHEY and CDR2 SVGAGI. The CDR3 protein is CASSPLGGARSSYEQYF. In DNA, the CDR3 is TGTGCCAGCAGCCCCTTGGGGGGGGCGAGAAGCTCCTACGAGCAGTACTTC.

The chain carries TRBV7-3 and TRBJ2-1; D not resolved. The CDR3 loop spans 13 amino acids. V was shortened by 5 bases and J by 6 bases, with 11 bases between the two germline ends. The germline CDR1 and CDR2 sequences are SGHTA and FQGTGA. For the CDR3, the DNA is TGTGCCAGCAGCGCCATAACTGGCAATGAGCAGTTCTTC. Translation gives CASSAITGNEQFF. The full variable domain, in which reference TRBV7-3 and TRBJ2-1 provide the parts outside the CDR3, is GAGVSQTPSNKVTEKGKYVELRCDPISGHTALYWYRQSLGQGPEFLIYFQGTGAADDSGLPNDRFFAVRPEGSVSTLKIQRTERGDSAVYLCASSAITGNEQFFGPGTRLTVL.

This clonotype was seen at least ten times. The V and J genes are TRBV29-1 and TRBJ2-3, with 13 bases fitting TRBD2. The CDR3 is 18 residues long. The germline CDR1 and CDR2 sequences are SQVTM and ANQGSEA. The ends lost 0 bases at V and 5 bases at J; junction bases unmatched: 11. As DNA, the CDR3 is TGCAGCGTTGAAGACCTAATCGGACTAGCGGGGGACGGAGATACGCAGTATTTT. Translated, it gives CSVEDLIGLAGDGDTQYF.

A remark on this clonotype: Possible read error: a much larger clone is one base away. V and J are TRBV27 and TRBJ2-7; a possible D gene is TRBD2 (5 bases). CDR1 and CDR2 (germline): MNHEY, SMNVEV (reference sequence). V was trimmed by 2 bases and J by 5 bases, leaving 10 bases between them. The CDR3 loop spans 13 amino acids. The CDR3: CASSLTPRDEQYF. For the CDR3, the DNA is TGTGCCAGCAGTTTAACCCCGAGGGACGAGCAGTACTTC.

This clonotype has at least ten counts. This sequence joins TRBV7-2 and TRBJ2-3; the match to TRBD2 covers 12 bases. Germline V gene data show CDR1 as SGHTA and CDR2 as FQGNSA. V shed 3 bases and J 4 bases; nucleotides not matched to a gene: 5. This CDR3 region has 16 residues. CDR3 in DNA: TGTGCCAGCAGCTTTCTAGCGGGAGGGATCTCAGATACGCAGTATTTT. This gives the protein CASSFLAGGISDTQYF.

This clonotype was observed at least ten times. The rearrangement links TRBV28 to TRBJ2-6; the D call may be TRBD1 or TRBD2 (6 bases each). The CDR3 is made up of 16 amino acids. Germline values: CDR1 MDHEN, CDR2 SYDVKM. V shed 4 bases and J shed 3 bases, with 13 bases lying between them. The CDR3 DNA is TGTGCCAGCAGTTCCCAGGGGAGGAATGGGGCCAACGTCCTGACTTTC. Translation gives CASSSQGRNGANVLTF.